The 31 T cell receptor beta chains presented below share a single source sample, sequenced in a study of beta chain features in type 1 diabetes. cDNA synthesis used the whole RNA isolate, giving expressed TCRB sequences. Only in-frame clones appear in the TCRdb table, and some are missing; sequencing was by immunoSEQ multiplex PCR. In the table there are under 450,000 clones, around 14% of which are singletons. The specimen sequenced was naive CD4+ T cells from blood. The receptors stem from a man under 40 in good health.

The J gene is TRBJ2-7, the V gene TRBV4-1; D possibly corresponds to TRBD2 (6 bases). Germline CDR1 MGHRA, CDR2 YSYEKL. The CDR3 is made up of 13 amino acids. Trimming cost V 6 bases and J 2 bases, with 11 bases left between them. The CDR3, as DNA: TGCGCCAGCAGTCTAAGCGGGCCCTACGAGCAGTACTTC. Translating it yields CASSLSGPYEQYF.

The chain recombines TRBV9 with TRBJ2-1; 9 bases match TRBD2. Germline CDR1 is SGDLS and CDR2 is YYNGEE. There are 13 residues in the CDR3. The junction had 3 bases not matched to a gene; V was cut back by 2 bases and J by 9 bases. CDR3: CASSVEAGGEQFF. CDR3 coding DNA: TGTGCCAGCAGCGTCGAAGCGGGGGGTGAGCAGTTCTTC.

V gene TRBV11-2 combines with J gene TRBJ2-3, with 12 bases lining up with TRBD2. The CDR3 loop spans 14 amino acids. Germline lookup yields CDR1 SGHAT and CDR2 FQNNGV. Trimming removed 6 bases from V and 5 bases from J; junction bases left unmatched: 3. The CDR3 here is CASRLAGGLDTQYF. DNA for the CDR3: TGTGCCAGCAGACTAGCGGGGGGACTAGATACGCAGTATTTT.

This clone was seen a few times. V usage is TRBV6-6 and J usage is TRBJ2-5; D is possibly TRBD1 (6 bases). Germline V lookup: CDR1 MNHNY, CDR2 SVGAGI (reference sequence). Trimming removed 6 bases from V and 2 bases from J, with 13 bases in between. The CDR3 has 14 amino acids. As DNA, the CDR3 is TGTGCCAGCAGCCCTAGACAGGTTCAAGAGACCCAGTACTTC. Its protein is CASSPRQVQETQYF.

The CDR3 DNA reads as TGTGCCATCAGTGAGGCTGTCAGTTATGCGCAGTACGTC. This sequence encodes CAISEAVSYAQYV. The chain employs TRBV10-3 and TRBJ2-7; D is unclear. In germline, CDR1 is ENHRY, CDR2 SYGVKD. This CDR3 is built from 13 residues. The V gene lost 2 bases and the J gene lost 9 bases, with 14 bases spanning the gap.

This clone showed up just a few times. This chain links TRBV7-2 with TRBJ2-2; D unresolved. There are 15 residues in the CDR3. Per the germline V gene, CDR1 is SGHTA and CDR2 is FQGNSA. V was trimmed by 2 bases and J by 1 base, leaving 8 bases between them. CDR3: CASSLMGMNTGELFF. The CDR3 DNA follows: TGTGCCAGCAGCTTAATGGGGATGAACACCGGGGAGCTGTTTTTT.

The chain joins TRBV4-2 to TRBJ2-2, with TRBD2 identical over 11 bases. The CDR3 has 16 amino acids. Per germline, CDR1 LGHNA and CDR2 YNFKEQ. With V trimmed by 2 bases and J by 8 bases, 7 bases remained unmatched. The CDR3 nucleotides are TGTGCCAGCAGCCAACGCCTAGCGGGAGGTGCTGGGGAGCTGTTTTTT. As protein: CASSQRLAGGAGELFF.

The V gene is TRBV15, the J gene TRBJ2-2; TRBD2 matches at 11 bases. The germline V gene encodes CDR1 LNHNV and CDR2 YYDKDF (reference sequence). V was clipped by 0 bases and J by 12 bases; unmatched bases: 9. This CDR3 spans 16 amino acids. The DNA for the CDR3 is TGTGCCACCAGCAGAGATAGCGGGGGGGCCTGGCGGCAGCTGTTTTTT. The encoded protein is CATSRDSGGAWRQLFF.

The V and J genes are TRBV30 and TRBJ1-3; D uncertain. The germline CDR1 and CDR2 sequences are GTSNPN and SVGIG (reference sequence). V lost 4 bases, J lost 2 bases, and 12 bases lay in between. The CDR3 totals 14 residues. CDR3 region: CAWTAGRAGNTIYF. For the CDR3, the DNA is TGTGCCTGGACCGCCGGGAGAGCTGGAAACACCATATATTTT.

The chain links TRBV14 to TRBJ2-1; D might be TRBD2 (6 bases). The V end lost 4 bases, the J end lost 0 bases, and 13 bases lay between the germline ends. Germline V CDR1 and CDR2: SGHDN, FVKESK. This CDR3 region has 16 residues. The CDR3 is CASSRMGGRSYNEQFF. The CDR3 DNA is TGTGCCAGCAGCCGCATGGGGGGACGCTCCTACAATGAGCAGTTCTTC.

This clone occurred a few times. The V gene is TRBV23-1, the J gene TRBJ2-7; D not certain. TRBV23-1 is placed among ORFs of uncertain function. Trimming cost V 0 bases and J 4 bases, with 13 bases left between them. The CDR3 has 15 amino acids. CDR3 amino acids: CASSQSRIHDYEQYV. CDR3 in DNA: TGCGCCAGCAGTCAATCTCGGATACACGATTACGAGCAGTACGTC.

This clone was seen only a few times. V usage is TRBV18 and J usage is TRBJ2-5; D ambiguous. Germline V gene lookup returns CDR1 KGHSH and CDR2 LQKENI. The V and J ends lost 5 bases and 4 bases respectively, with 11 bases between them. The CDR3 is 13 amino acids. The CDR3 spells CASSNLDRETQYF. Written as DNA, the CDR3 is TGTGCCAGCTCAAATCTAGATCGAGAGACCCAGTACTTC.

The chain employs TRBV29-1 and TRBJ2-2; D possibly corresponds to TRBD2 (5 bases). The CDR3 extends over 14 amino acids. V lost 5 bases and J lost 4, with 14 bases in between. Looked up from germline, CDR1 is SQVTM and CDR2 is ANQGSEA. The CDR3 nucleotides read TGCAGCGTTAGAAAGACTAACCCCACCGGGGAGCTGTTTTTT. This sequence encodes CSVRKTNPTGELFF.

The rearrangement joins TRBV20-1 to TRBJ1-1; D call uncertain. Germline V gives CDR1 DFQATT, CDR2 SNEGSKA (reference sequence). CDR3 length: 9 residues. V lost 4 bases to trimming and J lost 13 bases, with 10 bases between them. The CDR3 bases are TGCAGTGCTAAAGGGTTTGATTTCTTT. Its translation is CSAKGFDFF.

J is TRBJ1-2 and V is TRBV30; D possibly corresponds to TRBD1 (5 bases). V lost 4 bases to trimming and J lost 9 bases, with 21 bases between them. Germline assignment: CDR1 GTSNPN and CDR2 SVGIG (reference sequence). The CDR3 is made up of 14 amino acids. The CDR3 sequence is CAWTGSGINKSYTF. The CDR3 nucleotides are TGTGCCTGGACAGGGTCCGGCATTAACAAGAGCTACACCTTC. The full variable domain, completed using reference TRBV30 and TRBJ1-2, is SQTIHQWPATLVQPVGSPLSLECTVEGTSNPNLYWYRQAAGRGLQLLFYSVGIGQISSEVPQNLSASRPQDRQFILSSKKLLLSDSGFYLCAWTGSGINKSYTFGSGTRLTVV.

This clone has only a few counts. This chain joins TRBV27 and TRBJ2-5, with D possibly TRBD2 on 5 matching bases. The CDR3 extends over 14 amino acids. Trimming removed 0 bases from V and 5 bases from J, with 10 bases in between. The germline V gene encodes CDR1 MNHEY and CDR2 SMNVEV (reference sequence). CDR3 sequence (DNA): TGTGCCAGCAGTTTATCGTTCCGGAGGGAGACCCAGTACTTC. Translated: CASSLSFRRETQYF.

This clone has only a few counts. The CDR3 is CASSQDLGLPEQFF. DNA of the CDR3: TGCGCCAGCAGCCAAGATCTAGGACTGCCGGAGCAGTTCTTC. The V gene is TRBV4-3, the J gene TRBJ2-1; tentative D call: TRBD2 (5 bases). The V end lost 0 bases, the J end lost 10 bases, and 13 bases lay between the germline ends. Germline-derived CDR1 and CDR2 are LGHNA and YSLEER. The CDR3 sequence is 14 residues long.

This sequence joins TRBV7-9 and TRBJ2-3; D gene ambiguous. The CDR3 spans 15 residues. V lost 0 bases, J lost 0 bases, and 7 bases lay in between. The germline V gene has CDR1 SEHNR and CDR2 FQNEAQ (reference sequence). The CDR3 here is CASSLAWSSTDTQYF. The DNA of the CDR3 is TGTGCCAGCAGCTTAGCGTGGTCGAGCACAGATACGCAGTATTTT.

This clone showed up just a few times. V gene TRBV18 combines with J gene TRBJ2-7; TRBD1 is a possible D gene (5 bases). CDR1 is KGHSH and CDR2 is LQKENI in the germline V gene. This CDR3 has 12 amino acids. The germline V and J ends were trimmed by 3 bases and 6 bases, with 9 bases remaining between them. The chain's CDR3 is CASSPQGSEQYV. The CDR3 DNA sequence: TGTGCCAGCTCACCCCAGGGTAGCGAGCAGTACGTC.

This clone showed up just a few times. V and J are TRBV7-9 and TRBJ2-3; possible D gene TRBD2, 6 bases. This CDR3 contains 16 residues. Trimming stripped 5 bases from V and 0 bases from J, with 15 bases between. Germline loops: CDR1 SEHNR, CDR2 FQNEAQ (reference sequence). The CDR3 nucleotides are TGTGCCAGCAGCCGGCGGGGTGGAGTGAGCACAGATACGCAGTATTTT. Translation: CASSRRGGVSTDTQYF.

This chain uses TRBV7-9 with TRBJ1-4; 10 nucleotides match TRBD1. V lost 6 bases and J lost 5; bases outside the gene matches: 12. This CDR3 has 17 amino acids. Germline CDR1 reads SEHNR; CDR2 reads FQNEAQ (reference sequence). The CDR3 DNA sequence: TGTGCCAGCAGTCGAACCAAGGGGACAGGGGAGAATGAAAAACTGTTTTTT. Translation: CASSRTKGTGENEKLFF. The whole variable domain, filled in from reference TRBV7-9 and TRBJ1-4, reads DTGVSQNPRHKITKRGQNVTFRCDPISEHNRLYWYRQTLGQGPEFLTYFQNEAQLEKSRLLSDRFSAERPKGSFSTLEIQRTEQGDSAMYLCASSRTKGTGENEKLFFGSGTQLSVL.

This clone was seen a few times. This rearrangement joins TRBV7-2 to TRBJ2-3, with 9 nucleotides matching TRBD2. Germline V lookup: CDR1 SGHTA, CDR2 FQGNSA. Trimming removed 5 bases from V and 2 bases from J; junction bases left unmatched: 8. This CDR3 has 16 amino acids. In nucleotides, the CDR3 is TGTGCCAGCAGCACCCAGCGGGGGGAGCCCACAGATACGCAGTATTTT. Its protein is CASSTQRGEPTDTQYF. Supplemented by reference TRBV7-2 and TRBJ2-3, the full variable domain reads GAGVSQSPSNKVTEKGKDVELRCDPISGHTALYWYRQSLGQGLEFLIYFQGNSAPDKSGLPSDRFSAERTGGSVSTLTIQRTQQEDSAVYLCASSTQRGEPTDTQYFGPGTRLTVL.

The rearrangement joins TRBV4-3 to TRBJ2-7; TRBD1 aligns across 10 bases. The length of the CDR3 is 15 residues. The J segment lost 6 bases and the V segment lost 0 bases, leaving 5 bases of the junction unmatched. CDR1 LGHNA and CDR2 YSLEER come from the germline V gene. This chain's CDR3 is CASSQEGTGVFEQYF. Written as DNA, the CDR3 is TGCGCCAGCAGCCAAGAGGGGACAGGGGTGTTCGAGCAGTACTTC.

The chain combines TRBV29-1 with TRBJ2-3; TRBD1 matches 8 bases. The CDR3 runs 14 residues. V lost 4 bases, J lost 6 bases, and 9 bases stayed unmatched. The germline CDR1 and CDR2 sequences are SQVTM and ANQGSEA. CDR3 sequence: CSVGSGGTTDTQYF. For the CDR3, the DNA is TGCAGCGTTGGGTCAGGGGGCACAACGGATACGCAGTATTTT.

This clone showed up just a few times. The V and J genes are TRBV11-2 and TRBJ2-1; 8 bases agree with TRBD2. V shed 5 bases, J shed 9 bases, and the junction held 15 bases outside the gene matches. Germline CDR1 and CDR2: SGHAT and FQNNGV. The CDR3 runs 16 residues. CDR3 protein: CASSPLSGGARGEQFF. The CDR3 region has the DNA TGTGCCAGCAGCCCCCTTTCCGGGGGGGCCAGGGGTGAGCAGTTCTTC.

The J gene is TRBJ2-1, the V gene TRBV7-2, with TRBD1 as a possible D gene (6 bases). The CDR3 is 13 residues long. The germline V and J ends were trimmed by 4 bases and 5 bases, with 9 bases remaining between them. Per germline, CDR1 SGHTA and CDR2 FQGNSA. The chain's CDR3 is CASSSTGNNEQFF. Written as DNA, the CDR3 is TGTGCCAGCAGCTCGACAGGAAACAATGAGCAGTTCTTC.

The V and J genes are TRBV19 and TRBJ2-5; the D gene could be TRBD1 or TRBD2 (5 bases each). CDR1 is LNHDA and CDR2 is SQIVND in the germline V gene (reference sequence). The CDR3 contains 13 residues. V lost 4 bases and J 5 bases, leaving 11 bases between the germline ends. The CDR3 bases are TGTGCCAGTAGTAAAGGGGAGCGGGAGACCCAGTACTTC. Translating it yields CASSKGERETQYF.

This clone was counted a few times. In DNA form, the CDR3 reads TGTGCCAGCAGCTTACCGACTAACCACGTTAGGCAGTATTTT. Its protein product is CASSLPTNHVRQYF. This chain connects TRBV7-2 to TRBJ2-3; a weak D match, TRBD2 (5 bases). From germline, CDR1 is SGHTA and CDR2 FQGNSA. V was shortened by 2 bases and J by 11 bases, with 17 bases between the two germline ends. The CDR3 is 14 residues long. Using reference TRBV7-2 and TRBJ2-3 for the parts outside the CDR3, the full variable domain is GAGVSQSPSNKVTEKGKDVELRCDPISGHTALYWYRQSLGQGLEFLIYFQGNSAPDKSGLPSDRFSAERTGGSVSTLTIQRTQQEDSAVYLCASSLPTNHVRQYFGPGTRLTVL.

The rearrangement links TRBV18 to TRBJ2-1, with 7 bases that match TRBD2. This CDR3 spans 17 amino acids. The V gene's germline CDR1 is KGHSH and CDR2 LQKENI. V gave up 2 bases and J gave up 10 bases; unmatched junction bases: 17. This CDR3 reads CASSPNTSAGPGREQFF. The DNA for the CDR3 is TGTGCCAGCTCACCAAACACTAGCGCAGGCCCCGGGAGAGAGCAGTTCTTC.

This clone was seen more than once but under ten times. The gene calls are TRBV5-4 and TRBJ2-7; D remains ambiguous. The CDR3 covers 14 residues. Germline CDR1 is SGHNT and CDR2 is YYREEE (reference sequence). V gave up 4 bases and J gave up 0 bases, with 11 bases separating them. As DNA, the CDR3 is TGTGCCAGCAGCCCCTCGATGAACTCCTACGAGCAGTACTTC. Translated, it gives CASSPSMNSYEQYF.

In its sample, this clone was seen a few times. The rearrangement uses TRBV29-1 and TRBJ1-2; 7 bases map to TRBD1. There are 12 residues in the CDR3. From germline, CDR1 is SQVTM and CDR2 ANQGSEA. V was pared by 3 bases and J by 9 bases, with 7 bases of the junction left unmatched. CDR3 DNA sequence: TGCAGCGTTGACCCGACAGGGCTGCGCTACACCTTC. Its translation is CSVDPTGLRYTF.